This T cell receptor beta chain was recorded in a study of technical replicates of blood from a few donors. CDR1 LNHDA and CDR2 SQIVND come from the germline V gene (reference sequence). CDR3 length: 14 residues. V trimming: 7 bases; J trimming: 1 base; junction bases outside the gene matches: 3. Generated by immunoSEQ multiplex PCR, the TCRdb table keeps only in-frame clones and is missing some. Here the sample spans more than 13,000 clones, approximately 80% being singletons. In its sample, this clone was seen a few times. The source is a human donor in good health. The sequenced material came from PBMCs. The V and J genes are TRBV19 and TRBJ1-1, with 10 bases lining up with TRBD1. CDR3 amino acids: CASIRTGGNTEAFF. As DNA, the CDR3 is TGTGCCAGTATACGGACAGGGGGGAACACTGAAGCTTTCTTT.